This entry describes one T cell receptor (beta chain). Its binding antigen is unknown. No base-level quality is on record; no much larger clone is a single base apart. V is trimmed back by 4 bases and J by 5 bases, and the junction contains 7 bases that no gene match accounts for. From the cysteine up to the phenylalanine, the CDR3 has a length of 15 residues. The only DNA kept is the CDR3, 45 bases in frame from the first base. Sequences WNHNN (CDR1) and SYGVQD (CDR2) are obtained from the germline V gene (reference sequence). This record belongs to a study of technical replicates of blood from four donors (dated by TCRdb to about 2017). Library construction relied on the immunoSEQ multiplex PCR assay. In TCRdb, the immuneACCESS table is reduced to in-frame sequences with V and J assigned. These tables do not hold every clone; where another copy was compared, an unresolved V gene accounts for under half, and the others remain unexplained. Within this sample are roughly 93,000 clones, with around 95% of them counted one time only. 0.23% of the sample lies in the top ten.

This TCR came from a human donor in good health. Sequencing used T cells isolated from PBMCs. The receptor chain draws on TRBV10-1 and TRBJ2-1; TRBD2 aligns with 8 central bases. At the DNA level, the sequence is TGCGCCAGCAGTGGACAACTAGCGGTTAACAATGAGCAGTTCTTC. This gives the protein CASSGQLAVNNEQFF.